This T cell receptor beta chain was identified in a study of T cell repertoires in cytomegalovirus infection. This clonotype showed up just a few times. TCRdb used MiXCR to reprocess the reads, holding one entry per CDR3 protein. The table has roughly 250,000 distinct CDR3 sequences, approximately 24% seen once. The germline V gene encodes CDR1 MNHEY and CDR2 SVGAGI. Trimming left V 2 bases short and J 1 base short, with 9 bases between. The CDR3 covers 15 residues. This chain uses TRBV6-5 with TRBJ2-1; D gene ambiguous. This clonotype was sampled from a human donor in good health (CMV status not recorded). Some clones in this sample may be carry-over from other donors' samples. Sequencing was performed on CD8+ T cells from PBMCs. The CDR3 nucleotides read TGTGCCAGCAGTTACGACATGTCATCCTACAATGAGCAGTTCTTC. This codes for CASSYDMSSYNEQFF.